The TCR beta chain under discussion was sequenced for a study of shared clonotypes between healthy human individuals (TCRdb year 2020). General notes on the study: The cohort included three men and a couple of women between 18 and 49 years of age. For each donor, CD4 naive and CD4 memory were each run on three plates, CD8 naive on two plates, and CD8 memory on one plate. To increase sequencing depth and limit assay-specific biases, TCR repertoire library preparation and sequencing were carried out by different laboratories using diverse techniques. Per donor, leukapheresis produced somewhere between about 0.9 and 10 billion PBMCs. To estimate repertoire size and how much clonotypes are shared between individuals, the study performed deep sequencing of blood TCR repertoires from roughly five healthy adults. Findings and caveats that apply to the study as a whole: Pairwise subsampling led to the expectation that sequencing depth would affect the degree of clonotype sharing among donors. Rarefaction of sorted-subset datasets indicated incomplete sequencing despite the large sequencing depth. The small number of donors limited the genetic and exposure-history diversity represented. Sampling was limited to blood, and TCR repertoires in tissue likely differ from TCR repertoires in blood. Naive subsets generally had larger estimated clonotype richness than memory subsets did. Sharing across a few donors was observed for about 4.8% of naive CD4, over 3% of naive CD8, about 2.5% of memory CD4, and less than 0.45% of memory CD8 clonotypes. Higher generation probabilities were observed for clonotypes shared by all four sorted-subset donors than for non-shared clonotypes.

Note on this clone: Its antigen target is currently unknown. Base qualities are missing; no much larger clone stands one base away.

TCR CDR3 regions were amplified from genomic DNA by multiplex PCR using the deep immunoSEQ assay. Extracted genomic DNA from each cell subset was spread evenly across all wells of several immunoSEQ 96-well plates, with each plate serving as a replicate. For sorted subsets, each replicate PCR was loaded with around 220 ng genomic DNA, equivalent to about 33,000 T cell genomes. Purified libraries were quantified with a Qubit 3.0 fluorometer, sized on a Bioanalyzer 2100, and re-quantified with the KAPA Library Quantification kit. A separate single-read 150-cycle Illumina NextSeq 550 flow cell was used to sequence each immunoSEQ 96-well plate. Per the authors' processing: The immunoSEQ output contained only junctional sequences without quality scores, so filtering could not match that applied to full-length reads. To assign V/J genes and CDR3, sequences were annotated using PyIR, a Python wrapper for IgBLAST v1.9, with IMGT germline references. Reads were removed for weak V/J assignments (E-value above 1e-6), missing CDR3, stop codons, out-of-frame junctions, or ambiguous translated residues. A V3J clonotype was defined by an identical inferred V gene, J gene, and CDR3 amino acid sequence. Percentage overlap between repertoires was computed as shared unique clonotypes divided by the size of the smaller repertoire. Richness of each repertoire was evaluated using RTK rarefaction, the Chao1 estimator, and Recon v2.1 estimates of unobserved clonotypes. OLGA was used to compute generation probabilities for all TCRbeta clonotypes that the gDNA method yielded from four donors. The table comes from immuneACCESS by way of TCRdb, which keeps in-frame sequences with V and J called. Part of the clones is missing from these tables; in studies checked, under half for an unresolved V gene and the rest for unknown reasons. V and J calls and clone size are copied from that table; D and trimming were computed from the DNA. The sample table contains about 1.5 million clones; only one count was recorded for more than 95% of them. Clones ranked in the top ten supply approximately 1.2% of the sample.

From the germline V gene, CDR1 is SNHLY and CDR2 is FYNNEI. The junction carries 7 bases between V and J, which are trimmed by 4 bases and 0 bases respectively. The CDR3 sequence holds 14 residues, the cysteine and phenylalanine included. Here the CDR3 DNA is all that survives: 42 bases in frame from base 1. Donors were healthy HIV-negative adults with no recently reported acute infections or vaccinations. Every donor was a Caucasian adult residing in Nashville, Tennessee, USA. CD4+ T cells were enriched through magnetic negative selection, after which naive cells were positively selected on CD45RA and the remaining negative fraction served as the memory subset. Blood was obtained by leukapheresis, after which PBMCs were separated by Ficoll-Histopaque density gradient centrifugation and cryopreserved in liquid nitrogen vapor phase. Analytical flow cytometry was used to check the purity and quantity of each magnetically sorted T cell population. Genomic DNA was isolated from every sorted fraction and measured by UV absorbance on a Nanodrop 2000c.

This TCR was sampled from a young man in good health. In this chain, TRBV2 is recombined with TRBJ2-1, with the D gene call left open. What was sequenced was naive CD4+ T cells sorted from blood. This sample's cell subset or site label indicates: CD45RA+ positively selected. CDR3 reads: CASSGHSSYNEQFF. The DNA is as follows: TGTGCCAGCAGTGGCCATAGCTCCTACAATGAGCAGTTCTTC.